This TCR beta chain was observed in a study of blood T cell repertoires in COVID-19. Study as a whole: The United States, Italy and Spain provided the acute and convalescent COVID-19 samples. Sources were T cells, B-cell-depleted T cells, or PBMCs; the material itself was cDNA or gDNA.

Original analysis: The assay estimated nucleated cells by amplifying reference gene primers. This table comes from immunoSEQ multiplex PCR, and its TCRdb copy is limited to in-frame clones, with some not included. The DNA was the basis for D and trimming; V, J and clone size are from that table. The data contain some 74,000 clones, 65% to 85% of them singletons. Trimming removed 5 bases from V and 4 bases from J; junction bases left unmatched: 15. CDR1 is SGHTA, CDR2 FQGNSA, per germline. This CDR3 region has 17 residues. The origin of this receptor is a man aged 65 to 85 with active or convalescent COVID-19. Sequencing input: peripheral blood. V is TRBV7-2 and J is TRBJ2-5; 8 bases align to TRBD1. This chain's CDR3 is CASSPLAWTGRPETQYF. The DNA for the CDR3 is TGTGCCAGCAGCCCTCTGGCGTGGACAGGGAGGCCAGAGACCCAGTACTTC.